This T cell receptor (beta chain) was identified during a study of cytomegalovirus exposure and HLA in healthy donors. Points on this clone: Antigen unknown.

The germline gives CDR1 SGDLS, CDR2 YYNGEE. The V gene end was trimmed by 4 bases and the J gene end by 2 bases; junction bases not matched to a gene: 4. The length of the CDR3 is 14 residues. The PCR used 60 Vbeta and 13 Jbeta primers. The assay was immunoSEQ multiplex PCR, and TCRdb's table has in-frame clones only and misses some. The data contain 160,000 or so clones, approximately 81% of them singletons. Study results and caveats: When analyzed later, a missense DCLRE1C variant was found to be linked to TCR beta V- and J-gene trimming. A later analysis linked some 18,000 TCR beta sequences to HLA alleles at 0.05 false discovery rate.

The V and J genes are TRBV9 and TRBJ2-5, with 8 nucleotides matching TRBD2. The sequenced sample consisted of PBMCs. This sequence was found in a female donor in good health and CMV-seronegative. The CDR3 bases are TGTGCCAGCAGCACCGGGACTAGTCAAGAGACCCAGTACTTC. This sequence encodes CASSTGTSQETQYF.